There are a few counts of the clone carrying this T cell receptor (beta chain). The entry originates in a study of identical twins. The CDR3 has 13 amino acids. The V end lost 0 bases, the J end lost 3 bases, and 8 bases lay between the germline ends. Looked up from germline, CDR1 is DFQATT and CDR2 is SNEGSKA (reference sequence). Template switching created a universal primer site, and the cDNA included unique molecular identifiers. MiXCR was run by TCRdb on the 5' RACE reads, yielding one entry per CDR3 protein. Of approximately 230,000 distinct CDR3 sequences in the sample, 6.5% were seen once. In addition, the sample was reused for a study of T cells expressing NK-cell markers. Per that study: Once again these clonotypes came out on top in the CD3+CD56-NKG2C+ fraction of a few donors.

This chain uses TRBV20-1 with TRBJ1-1; no reliable D call. The sequencing input was CD8+ T cells sorted from blood. The clonotype was recovered from a woman aged 18-29 years in good health. As DNA, the CDR3 is TGCAGTGCTAGAGATCAATTGGACACTGAAGCTTTCTTT. Translated: CSARDQLDTEAFF.